This TCR beta chain was documented in a study of cytomegalovirus exposure and HLA in healthy donors. Both 60 Vbeta primers and 13 Jbeta primers went into the PCR. Profiled with immunoSEQ multiplex PCR; TCRdb holds only in-frame clones, not every one. The listing contains around 65,000 clones. This CDR3 spans 15 amino acids. The germline gives CDR1 LNHDA, CDR2 SQIVND (reference sequence). Unmatched junction bases numbered 4, after V lost 3 bases and J lost 0 bases. Overall study findings and caveats: In a later analysis, TCR beta V- and J-gene trimming showed a link to a missense DCLRE1C variant. Further analysis was carried out later, and it showed several of the most significant clusters appearing linked to common viral pathogens. Sequences of the TCR beta chain were said to predict the HLA-A and HLA-B alleles of most subjects accurately. The productive fraction for most TCR beta V segments was about 87% or about 30% in an earlier analysis.

With respect to this clone: Its antigen is as yet unknown.

This TCR came from a boy aged 10-17 years in good health and CMV-seronegative. The genes are TRBV19 and TRBJ2-7, with 8 bases fitting TRBD1. Material for sequencing was PBMCs. This CDR3 reads CASSILGTGSYEQYF. The CDR3 bases are TGTGCCAGTAGTATTCTCGGGACAGGCTCCTACGAGCAGTACTTC.